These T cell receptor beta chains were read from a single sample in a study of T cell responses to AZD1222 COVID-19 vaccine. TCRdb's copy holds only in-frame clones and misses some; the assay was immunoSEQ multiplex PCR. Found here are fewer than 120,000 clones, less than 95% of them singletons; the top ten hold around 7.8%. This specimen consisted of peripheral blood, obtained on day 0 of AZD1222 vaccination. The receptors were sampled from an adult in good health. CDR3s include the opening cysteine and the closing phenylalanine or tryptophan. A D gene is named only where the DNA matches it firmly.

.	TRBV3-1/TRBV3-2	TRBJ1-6	CASSSPGQLNSPLHF
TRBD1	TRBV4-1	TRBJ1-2	CASSQFRDRGNYGYTF
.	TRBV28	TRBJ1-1	CASSSLRGRGTEAFF
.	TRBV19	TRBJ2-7	CASTQGTGASEQYF
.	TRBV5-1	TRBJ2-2	CASSPTDLNTGELFF
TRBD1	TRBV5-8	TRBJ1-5	CASSWGTGSSNQPQHF
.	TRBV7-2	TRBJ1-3	CASTLRGLSGNTIYF
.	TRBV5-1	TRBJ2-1	CASSLTEGVSYNEQFF
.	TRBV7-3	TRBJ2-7	CASSSQGSYEQYF
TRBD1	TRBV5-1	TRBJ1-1	CASSAGQGMNTEAFF
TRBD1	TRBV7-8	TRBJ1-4	CASSATGSEKLFF
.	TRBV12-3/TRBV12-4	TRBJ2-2	CASSLIGPGELFF
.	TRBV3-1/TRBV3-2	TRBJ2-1	CASSQTNNEQFF
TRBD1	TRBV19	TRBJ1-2	CASSMGQGLNYGYTF
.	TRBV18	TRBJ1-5	CASSHGRSSNQPQHF
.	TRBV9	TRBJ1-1	CASSAGTLNTEAFF
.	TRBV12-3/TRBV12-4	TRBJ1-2	CASSYRDSYGYTF
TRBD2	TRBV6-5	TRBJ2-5	CASSPGTSGETQYF